The T cell receptor beta chain described here comes from a study of glioma-infiltrating T cells after dendritic cell vaccination. The time point is: after dendritic cell vaccination, including at tumor progression/relapse. Germline V lookup: CDR1 LNHDA, CDR2 SQIVND (reference sequence). The CDR3 contains 15 residues. Trimming at V came to 6 bases and at J to 5 bases, leaving 6 bases not matched to a gene. This clone was recorded a few times. Method: immunoSEQ multiplex PCR; TCRdb's copy keeps in-frame clones and lacks some. The repertoire consists of some 46,000 clones, with around 89% occurring once and the leading ten covering about 5%.

The gene calls are TRBV19 and TRBJ2-5, with 13 bases fitting TRBD2. Sequencing was performed on blood, taken after dendritic cell vaccination. This sequence was found in a human donor with glioblastoma. This CDR3 reads CASSRTSGSLETQYF. The CDR3, as DNA: TGTGCCAGTAGCCGGACTAGCGGGAGTCTGGAGACCCAGTACTTC.